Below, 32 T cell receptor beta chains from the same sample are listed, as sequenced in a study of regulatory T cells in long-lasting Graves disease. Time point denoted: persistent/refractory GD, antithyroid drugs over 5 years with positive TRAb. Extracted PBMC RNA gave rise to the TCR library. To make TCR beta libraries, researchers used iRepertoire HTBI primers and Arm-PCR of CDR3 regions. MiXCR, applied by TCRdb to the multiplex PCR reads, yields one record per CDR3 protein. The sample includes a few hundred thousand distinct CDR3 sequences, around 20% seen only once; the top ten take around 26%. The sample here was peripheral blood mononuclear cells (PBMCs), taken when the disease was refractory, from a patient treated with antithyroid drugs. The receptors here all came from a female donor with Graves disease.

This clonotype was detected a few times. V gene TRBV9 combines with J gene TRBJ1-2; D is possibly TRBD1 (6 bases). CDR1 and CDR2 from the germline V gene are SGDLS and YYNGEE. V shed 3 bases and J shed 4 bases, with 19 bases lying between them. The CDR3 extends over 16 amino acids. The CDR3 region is CASSEGPGGQTYGYTF. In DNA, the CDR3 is TGTGCCAGCAGCGAGGGTCCGGGGGGCCAAACCTATGGCTACACCTTC.

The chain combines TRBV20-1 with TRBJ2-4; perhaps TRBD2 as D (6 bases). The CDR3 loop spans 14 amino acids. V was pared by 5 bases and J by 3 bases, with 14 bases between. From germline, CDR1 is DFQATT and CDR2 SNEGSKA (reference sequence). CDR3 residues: CSASPGGGKNIQYF. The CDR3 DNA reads TGCAGTGCTTCCCCCGGGGGAGGCAAAAACATTCAGTACTTC.

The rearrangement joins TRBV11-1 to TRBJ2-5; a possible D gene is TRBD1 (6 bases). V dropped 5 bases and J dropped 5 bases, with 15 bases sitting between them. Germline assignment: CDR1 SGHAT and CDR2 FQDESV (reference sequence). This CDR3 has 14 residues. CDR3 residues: CASSPTGMGETQYF. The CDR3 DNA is TGTGCCAGCAGCCCTACAGGGATGGGTGAGACCCAGTACTTC.

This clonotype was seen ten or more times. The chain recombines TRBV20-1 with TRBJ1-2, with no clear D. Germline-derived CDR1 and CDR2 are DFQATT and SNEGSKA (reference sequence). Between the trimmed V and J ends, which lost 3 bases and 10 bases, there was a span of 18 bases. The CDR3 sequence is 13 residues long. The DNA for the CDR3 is TGCAGTGCTAGGTTGGGGATAGGTATGGACTACACCTTC. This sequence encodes CSARLGIGMDYTF.

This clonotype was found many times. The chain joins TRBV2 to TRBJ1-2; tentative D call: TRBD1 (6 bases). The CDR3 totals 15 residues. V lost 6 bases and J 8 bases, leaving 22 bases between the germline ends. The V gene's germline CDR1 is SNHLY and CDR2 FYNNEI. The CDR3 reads CASRRSILDSDGYTF. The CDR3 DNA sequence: TGTGCCAGCAGGCGATCTATACTGGACAGCGACGGCTACACCTTC.

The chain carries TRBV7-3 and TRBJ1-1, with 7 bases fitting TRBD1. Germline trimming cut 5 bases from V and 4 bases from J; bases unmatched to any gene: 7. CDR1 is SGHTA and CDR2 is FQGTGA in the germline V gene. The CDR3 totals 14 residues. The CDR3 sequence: CASSPTGLSTEAFF. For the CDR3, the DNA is TGTGCCAGCAGCCCGACAGGGCTGAGCACTGAAGCTTTCTTT.

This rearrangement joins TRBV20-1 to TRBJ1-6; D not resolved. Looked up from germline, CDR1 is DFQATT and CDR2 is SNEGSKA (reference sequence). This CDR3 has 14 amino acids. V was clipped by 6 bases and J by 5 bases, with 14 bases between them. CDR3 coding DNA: TGCAGTGCCGCGGGGAGAAATGATAATTCACCCCTCCACTTT. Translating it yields CSAAGRNDNSPLHF.

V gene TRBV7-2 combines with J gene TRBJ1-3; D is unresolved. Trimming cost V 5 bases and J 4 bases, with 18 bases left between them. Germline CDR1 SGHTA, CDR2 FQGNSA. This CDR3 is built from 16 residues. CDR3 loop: CASSRPSRLYGNTIYF. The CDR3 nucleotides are TGTGCCAGCAGCCGACCATCCAGGCTTTACGGAAACACCATATATTTT.

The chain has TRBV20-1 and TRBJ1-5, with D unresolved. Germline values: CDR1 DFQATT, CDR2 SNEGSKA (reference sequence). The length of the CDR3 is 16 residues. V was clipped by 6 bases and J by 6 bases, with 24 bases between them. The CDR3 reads CSASGQQLNEFQPQHF. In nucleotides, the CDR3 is TGCAGTGCCTCCGGCCAGCAACTCAACGAGTTTCAGCCCCAGCATTTT.

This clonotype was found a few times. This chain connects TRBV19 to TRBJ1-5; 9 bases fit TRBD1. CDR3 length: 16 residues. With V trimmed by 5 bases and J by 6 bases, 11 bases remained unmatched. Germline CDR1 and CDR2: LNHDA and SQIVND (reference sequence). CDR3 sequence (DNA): TGTGCCAGTAGTCCCTCGAACAGGGGGCTTGTTCAGCCCCAGCATTTT. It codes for CASSPSNRGLVQPQHF.

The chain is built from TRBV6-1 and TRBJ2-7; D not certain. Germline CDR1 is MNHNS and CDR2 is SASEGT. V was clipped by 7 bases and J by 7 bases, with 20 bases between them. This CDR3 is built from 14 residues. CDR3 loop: CASIHPAWGGEQYF. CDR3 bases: TGTGCCAGCATCCACCCTGCCTGGGGTGGGGAGCAGTACTTC.

CDR3 nucleotides: TGTGCCAGCAGTGAAGGCTCGCTAGCAGGCACAGATACGCAGTATTTT. Protein sequence: CASSEGSLAGTDTQYF. This rearrangement joins TRBV6-1 to TRBJ2-3, with D maybe TRBD2 (5 bases). Trimming took off 1 base at V and 1 base at J, with 12 bases between the two ends. Germline CDR1 and CDR2: MNHNS and SASEGT. The CDR3 runs to 16 residues.

The CDR3 protein is CASSAGGPAFF. As DNA, the CDR3 is TGTGCCAGCAGTGCGGGGGGGCCAGCTTTCTTT. This chain joins TRBV12-3 or TRBV12-4 and TRBJ1-1, with a tentative D call TRBD1 (6 bases). This CDR3 spans 11 amino acids. Trimming cost V 5 bases and J 10 bases, with 11 bases left between them.

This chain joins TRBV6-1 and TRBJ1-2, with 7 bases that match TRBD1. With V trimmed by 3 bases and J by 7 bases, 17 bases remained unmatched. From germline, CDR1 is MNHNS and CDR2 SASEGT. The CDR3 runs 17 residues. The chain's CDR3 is CASSDGGTAWFRGGYTF. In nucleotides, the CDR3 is TGTGCCAGCAGTGATGGCGGGACAGCCTGGTTTCGGGGTGGCTACACCTTC.

CDR3 protein: CASSPAGLAGVNEQFF. The DNA for the CDR3 is TGTGCCAGCTCACCAGCGGGACTAGCGGGAGTTAATGAGCAGTTCTTC. The chain carries TRBV18 and TRBJ2-1; 14 positions match TRBD2. CDR3 length equals 16 residues. With 2 bases clipped from V and 7 bases from J, the junction kept 4 bases outside the gene matches. Germline CDR1 KGHSH, CDR2 LQKENI.

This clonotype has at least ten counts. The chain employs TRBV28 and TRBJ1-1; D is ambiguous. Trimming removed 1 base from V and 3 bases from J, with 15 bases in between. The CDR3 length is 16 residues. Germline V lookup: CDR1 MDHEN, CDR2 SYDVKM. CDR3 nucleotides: TGTGCCAGCAGTTTATTAGGTCTGGAAGTCGACACTGAAGCTTTCTTT. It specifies CASSLLGLEVDTEAFF.

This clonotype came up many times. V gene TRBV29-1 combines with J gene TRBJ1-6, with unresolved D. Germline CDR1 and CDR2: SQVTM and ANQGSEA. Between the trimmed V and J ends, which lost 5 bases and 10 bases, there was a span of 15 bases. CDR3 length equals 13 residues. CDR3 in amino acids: CSVSQGSGSPLHF. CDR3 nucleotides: TGCAGCGTTAGCCAAGGAAGCGGCTCACCCCTCCACTTT.

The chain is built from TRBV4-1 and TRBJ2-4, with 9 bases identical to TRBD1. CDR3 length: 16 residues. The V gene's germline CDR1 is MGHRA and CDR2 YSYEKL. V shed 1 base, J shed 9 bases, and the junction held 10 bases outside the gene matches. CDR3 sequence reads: CASSQGKKQGALIQYF. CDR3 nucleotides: TGCGCCAGCAGCCAAGGGAAAAAACAGGGGGCGCTCATTCAGTACTTC.

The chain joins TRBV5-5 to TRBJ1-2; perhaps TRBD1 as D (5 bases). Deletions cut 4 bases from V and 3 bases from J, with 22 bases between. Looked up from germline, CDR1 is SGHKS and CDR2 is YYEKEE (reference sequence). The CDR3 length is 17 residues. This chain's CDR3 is CASSRTRMGGDDYGYTF. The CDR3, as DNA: TGTGCCAGCAGCCGTACGCGCATGGGGGGTGATGACTATGGCTACACCTTC.

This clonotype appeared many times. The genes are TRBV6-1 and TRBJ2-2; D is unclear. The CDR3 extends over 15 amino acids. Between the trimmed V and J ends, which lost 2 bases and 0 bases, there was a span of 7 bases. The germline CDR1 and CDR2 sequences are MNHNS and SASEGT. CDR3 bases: TGTGCCAGCAGTGAATCCGCAACGAACACCGGGGAGCTGTTTTTT. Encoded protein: CASSESATNTGELFF.

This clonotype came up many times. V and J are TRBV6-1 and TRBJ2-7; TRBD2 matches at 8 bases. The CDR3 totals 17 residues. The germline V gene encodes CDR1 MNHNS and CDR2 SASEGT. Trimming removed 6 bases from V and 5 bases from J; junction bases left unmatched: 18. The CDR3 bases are TGTGCCAGCAGACCCTCCAGCGGGAGCCGTAATATCCACGAGCAGTACTTC. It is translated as CASRPSSGSRNIHEQYF.

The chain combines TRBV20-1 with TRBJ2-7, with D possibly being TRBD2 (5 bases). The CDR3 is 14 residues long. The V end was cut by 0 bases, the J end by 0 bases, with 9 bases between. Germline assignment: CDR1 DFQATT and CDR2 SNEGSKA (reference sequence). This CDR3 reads CSARDSGVSYEQYF. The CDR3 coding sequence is TGCAGTGCTAGAGATTCCGGGGTCTCCTACGAGCAGTACTTC.

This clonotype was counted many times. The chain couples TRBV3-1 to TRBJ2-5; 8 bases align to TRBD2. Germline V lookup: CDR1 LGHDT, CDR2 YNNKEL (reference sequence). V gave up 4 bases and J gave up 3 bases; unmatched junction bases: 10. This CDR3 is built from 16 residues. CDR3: CASSRRGSSGKETQYF. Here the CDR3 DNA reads TGTGCCAGCAGCCGCCGAGGAAGTAGCGGGAAAGAGACCCAGTACTTC.

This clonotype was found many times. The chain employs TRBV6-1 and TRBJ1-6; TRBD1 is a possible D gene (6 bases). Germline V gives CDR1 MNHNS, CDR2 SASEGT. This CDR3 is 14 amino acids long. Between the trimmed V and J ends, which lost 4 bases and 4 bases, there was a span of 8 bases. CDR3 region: CASSGTAYNSPLHF. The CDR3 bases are TGTGCCAGCAGTGGGACAGCTTATAATTCACCCCTCCACTTT.

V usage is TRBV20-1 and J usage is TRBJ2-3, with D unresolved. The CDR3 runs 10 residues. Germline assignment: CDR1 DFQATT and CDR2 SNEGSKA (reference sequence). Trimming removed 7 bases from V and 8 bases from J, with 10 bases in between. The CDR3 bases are TGCAGTGGGCGGTGGGGTACGCAGTATTTT. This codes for CSGRWGTQYF.

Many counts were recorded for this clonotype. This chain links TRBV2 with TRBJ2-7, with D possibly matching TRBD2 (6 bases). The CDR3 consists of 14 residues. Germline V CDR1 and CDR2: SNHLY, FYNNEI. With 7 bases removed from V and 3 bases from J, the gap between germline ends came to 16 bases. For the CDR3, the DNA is TGTGCCAGCACTAAACCCAGGGAGGACTACGAGCAGTACTTC. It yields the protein CASTKPREDYEQYF.

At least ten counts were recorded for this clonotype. The CDR3 reads CASSESRRELLSGELFF. In DNA, the CDR3 is TGTGCCAGCAGTGAATCGCGGCGGGAGTTATTGAGTGGGGAGCTGTTTTTT. The chain has TRBV2 and TRBJ2-2, with 7 bases lining up with TRBD2. Losses at the gene ends were 2 bases for V and 8 bases for J; bases not matched to a gene: 14. The germline V gene encodes CDR1 SNHLY and CDR2 FYNNEI. The CDR3 is 17 residues long.

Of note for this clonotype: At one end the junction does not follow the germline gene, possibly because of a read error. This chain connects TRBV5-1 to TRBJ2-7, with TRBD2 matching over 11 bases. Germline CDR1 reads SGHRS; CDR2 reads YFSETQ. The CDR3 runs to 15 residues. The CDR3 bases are TGTGCCAGCAGCTCTCTAGCGGGAGGTTTGTACGAGCAGTACTTC. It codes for CASSSLAGGLYEQYF. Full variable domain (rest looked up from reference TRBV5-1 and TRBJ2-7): KAGVTQTPRYLIKTRGQQVTLSCSPISGHRSVSWYQQTPGQGLQFLFEYFSETQRNKGNFPGRFSGRQFSNSRSEMNVSTLELGDSALYLCASSSLAGGLYEQYFGPGTRLTVT.

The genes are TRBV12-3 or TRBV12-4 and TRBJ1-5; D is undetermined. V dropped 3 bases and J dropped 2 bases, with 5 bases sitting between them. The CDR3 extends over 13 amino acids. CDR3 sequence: CASSFWGNQPQHF. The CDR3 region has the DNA TGTGCCAGCAGTTTCTGGGGCAATCAGCCCCAGCATTTT.

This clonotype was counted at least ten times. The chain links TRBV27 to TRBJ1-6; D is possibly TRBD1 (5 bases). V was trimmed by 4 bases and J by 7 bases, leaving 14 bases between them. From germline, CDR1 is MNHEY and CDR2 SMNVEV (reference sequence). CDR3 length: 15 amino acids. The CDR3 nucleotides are TGTGCCAGCAGTTGGGACCTCGGGACGAATTCACCCCTCCACTTT. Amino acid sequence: CASSWDLGTNSPLHF.

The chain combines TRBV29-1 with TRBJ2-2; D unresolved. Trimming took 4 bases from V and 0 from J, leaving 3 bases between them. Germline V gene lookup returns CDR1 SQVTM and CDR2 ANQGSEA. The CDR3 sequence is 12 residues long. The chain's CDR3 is CSVVANTGELFF. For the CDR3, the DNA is TGCAGCGTTGTGGCGAACACCGGGGAGCTGTTTTTT.

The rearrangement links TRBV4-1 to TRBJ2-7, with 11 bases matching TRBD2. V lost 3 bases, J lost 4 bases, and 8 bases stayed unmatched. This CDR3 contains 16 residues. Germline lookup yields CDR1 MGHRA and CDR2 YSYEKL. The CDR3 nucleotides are TGCGCCAGCAGCCATCCTGGGACTAGCGGAACTTACGAGCAGTACTTC. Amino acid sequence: CASSHPGTSGTYEQYF.